This TCR beta chain was profiled in a study of beta chain features in type 1 diabetes. About the study: Analysis included about 100 million sorted cells drawn from all samples.

CDR3 size: 15 residues. The germline gives CDR1 MNHNS, CDR2 SASEGT. V shed 6 bases, J shed 5 bases, and the junction held 8 bases outside the gene matches. About this clone: Its specificity is unknown.

Per donor, one heparinised blood draw averaged about 116 mL. The authors obtained over 98% purity in all sorted populations. Expressed TCRB transcripts got sequenced, as all isolated RNA was reverse transcribed. Profiled with immunoSEQ multiplex PCR; TCRdb holds only in-frame clones, not every one. The sample lists 640,000 or so clones; over 12% were seen once. Whole-study findings and limits: Within each of all four CD4+ subsets, Type 1 diabetes patients had TCRB CDR3s that were moderately but significantly shorter. The VDJ junctions of type 1 diabetes patients carried fewer insertions and more deletions.

This sequence originates from a young man with type 1 diabetes. Sequencing was done on a sample of naive CD4+ T cells from blood. The rearrangement uses TRBV6-1 and TRBJ2-1; 9 bases fit TRBD2. The CDR3, as DNA: TGTGCCAGCAGCGTCGGCGGGAGGGCAGACAATGAGCAGTTCTTC. Translating gives CASSVGGRADNEQFF.